This TCR beta chain was recovered during a study of post-analysis software for immune sequencing data. In its sample, this clonotype was seen a few times. What it recognizes is unknown. Prepared TCR beta cDNA libraries contained unique molecular identifiers. MiXCR, run by TCRdb on the PCR reads, gives a single entry per CDR3 protein. Among around 250,000 distinct CDR3 sequences listed, 30% to 45% were seen once. CDR3 length: 13 residues. V was cut by 8 bases and J by 8 bases, with 13 bases left in between. Germline V gene sequence: CDR1 MNHEY, CDR2 SVGEGT. Study findings and constraints: Roughly five TRBV segments, including TRBV5-6, TRBV5-1 and TRBV20-1, were more frequent in patients than controls.

Sequenced sample: blood. This rearrangement joins TRBV6-2 or TRBV6-3 to TRBJ1-6; D not certain. The source of this sequence is a girl aged 10-17 years with multiple sclerosis. The CDR3 sequence is CASSTVVDSPLHF. Written as DNA, the CDR3 is TGTGCCAGCTCTACTGTGGTGGATTCACCCCTCCACTTT.